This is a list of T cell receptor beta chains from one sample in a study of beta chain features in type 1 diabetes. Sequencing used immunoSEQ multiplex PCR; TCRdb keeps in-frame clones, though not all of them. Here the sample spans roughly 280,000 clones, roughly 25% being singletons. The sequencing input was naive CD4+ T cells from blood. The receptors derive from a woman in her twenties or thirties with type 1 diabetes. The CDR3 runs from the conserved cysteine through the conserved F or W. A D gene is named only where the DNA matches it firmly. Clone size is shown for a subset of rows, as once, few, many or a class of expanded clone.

cdr3_nt: TGCAGCGTTGAAAGGCAACAGGAGAATGAGCAGTTCTTC; cdr3_aa: CSVERQQENEQFF; clone_size: once; j_call: TRBJ2-1; v_call: TRBV29-1; d_call: -
cdr3_nt: TGTGCCAGCAGCGTAGCGTCAGGGGGCCTCTACGAGCAGTACTTC; cdr3_aa: CASSVASGGLYEQYF; clone_size: few; j_call: TRBJ2-7; v_call: TRBV9; d_call: TRBD1
cdr3_nt: TGTGCCAGCAGCCGGAGTCCGTCCGGCTACACCTTC; cdr3_aa: CASSRSPSGYTF; clone_size: -; j_call: TRBJ1-2; v_call: TRBV13; d_call: -
cdr3_nt: TGTGCCGGCTCTCCAATCAGCTCCTACAATGAGCAGTTCTTC; cdr3_aa: CAGSPISSYNEQFF; clone_size: few; j_call: TRBJ2-1; v_call: TRBV11-1; d_call: -
cdr3_nt: TGTGCCAGCTCACCGGCAGGTTACATTCAGTACTTC; cdr3_aa: CASSPAGYIQYF; clone_size: -; j_call: TRBJ2-4; v_call: TRBV18; d_call: -
cdr3_nt: TGTGCCAGCAGCATTAGCGGGAGTCTCTACGAGCAGTACTTC; cdr3_aa: CASSISGSLYEQYF; clone_size: once; j_call: TRBJ2-7; v_call: TRBV9; d_call: TRBD2
cdr3_nt: TGTGCCAGCAGCTTAGGGGTAGCGGAGTCGCAAGAGACCCAGTACTTC; cdr3_aa: CASSLGVAESQETQYF; clone_size: -; j_call: TRBJ2-5; v_call: TRBV7-9; d_call: -
cdr3_nt: TGTGCCAGCAGCTTGGGACTAGCGGGAGCCGGGGAGCTGTTTTTT; cdr3_aa: CASSLGLAGAGELFF; clone_size: few; j_call: TRBJ2-2; v_call: TRBV21-1; d_call: -
cdr3_nt: TGCGCCAGCAGCTCCGAAAGCGGGAGGGCAGGGAGTGAGCAGTTCTTC; cdr3_aa: CASSSESGRAGSEQFF; clone_size: -; j_call: TRBJ2-1; v_call: TRBV5-1; d_call: TRBD2
cdr3_nt: TGTGCCAGCTCACCCTACACGACAGCTTCCTACGAGCAGTACTTC; cdr3_aa: CASSPYTTASYEQYF; clone_size: -; j_call: TRBJ2-7; v_call: TRBV18; d_call: -
cdr3_nt: TGCAGCGGTGGCGGGAGTGGGGACGAGCAGTACTTC; cdr3_aa: CSGGGSGDEQYF; clone_size: few; j_call: TRBJ2-7; v_call: TRBV29-1; d_call: TRBD2
cdr3_nt: TGTGCCAGCAGCCTGGGACTAGCGGGAGCGTTTGAGCAGTTCTTC; cdr3_aa: CASSLGLAGAFEQFF; clone_size: few; j_call: TRBJ2-1; v_call: TRBV28; d_call: TRBD2
cdr3_nt: TGCGCCAGCAGCGCCCGACTAGCGGGTGTTAATGAGCAGTTCTTC; cdr3_aa: CASSARLAGVNEQFF; clone_size: few; j_call: TRBJ2-1; v_call: TRBV5-1; d_call: TRBD2
cdr3_nt: TGCGCCAGCAGCTTGGAGGGACAAAGGAACACTGAAGCTTTCTTT; cdr3_aa: CASSLEGQRNTEAFF; clone_size: few; j_call: TRBJ1-1; v_call: TRBV5-1; d_call: -
cdr3_nt: TGTGCCAGCAGCGTAGGTTTCAGTGGCTACACCTTC; cdr3_aa: CASSVGFSGYTF; clone_size: -; j_call: TRBJ1-2; v_call: TRBV9; d_call: -
cdr3_nt: TGTGCCAGCAGCTTAGGTCGAGAGAGCTATGGCTACACCTTC; cdr3_aa: CASSLGRESYGYTF; clone_size: -; j_call: TRBJ1-2; v_call: TRBV7-9; d_call: -
cdr3_nt: TGTGCCAGCAGTGTCCGGGACAGGGCTTGGGAGACCCAGTACTTC; cdr3_aa: CASSVRDRAWETQYF; clone_size: once; j_call: TRBJ2-5; v_call: TRBV11-2; d_call: TRBD1